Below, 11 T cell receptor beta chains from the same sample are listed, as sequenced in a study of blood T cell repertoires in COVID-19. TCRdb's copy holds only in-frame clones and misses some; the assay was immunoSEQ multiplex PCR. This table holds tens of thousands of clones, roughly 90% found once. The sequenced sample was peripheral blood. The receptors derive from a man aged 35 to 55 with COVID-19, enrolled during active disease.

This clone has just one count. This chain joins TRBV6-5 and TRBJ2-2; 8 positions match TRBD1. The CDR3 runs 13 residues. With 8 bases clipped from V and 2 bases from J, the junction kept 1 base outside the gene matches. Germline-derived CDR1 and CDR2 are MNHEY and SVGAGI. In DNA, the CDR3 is TGTGCCAGCTCAGGGGGCAACACCGGGGAGCTGTTTTTT. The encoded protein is CASSGGNTGELFF.

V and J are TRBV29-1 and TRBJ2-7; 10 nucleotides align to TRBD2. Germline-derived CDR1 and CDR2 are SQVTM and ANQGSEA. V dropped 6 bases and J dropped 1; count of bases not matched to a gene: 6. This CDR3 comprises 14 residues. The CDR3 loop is CSVRRSGGSYEQYF. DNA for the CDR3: TGCAGCGTCCGGCGTAGCGGGGGGTCCTACGAGCAGTACTTC.

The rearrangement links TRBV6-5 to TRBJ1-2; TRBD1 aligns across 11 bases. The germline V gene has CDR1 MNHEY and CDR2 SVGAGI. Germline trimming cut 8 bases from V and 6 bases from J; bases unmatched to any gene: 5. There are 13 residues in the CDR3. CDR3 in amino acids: CASGDRGAHGYTF. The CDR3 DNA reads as TGTGCCAGCGGGGACAGGGGGGCTCATGGCTACACCTTC.

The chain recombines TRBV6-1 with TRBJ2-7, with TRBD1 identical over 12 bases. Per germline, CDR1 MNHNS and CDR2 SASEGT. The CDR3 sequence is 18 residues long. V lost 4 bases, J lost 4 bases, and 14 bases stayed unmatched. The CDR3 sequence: CASSAPGQGAPRTYEQYF. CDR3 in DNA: TGTGCCAGCAGTGCTCCGGGACAGGGGGCCCCCAGAACGTACGAGCAGTACTTC.

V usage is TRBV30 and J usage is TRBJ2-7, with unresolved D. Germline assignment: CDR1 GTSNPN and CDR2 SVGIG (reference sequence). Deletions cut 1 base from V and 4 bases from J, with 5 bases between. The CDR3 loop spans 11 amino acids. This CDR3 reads CAWSATYEQYF. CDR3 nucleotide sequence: TGTGCCTGGAGTGCGACATACGAGCAGTACTTC. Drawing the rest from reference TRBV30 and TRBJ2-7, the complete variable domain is SQTIHQWPATLVQPVGSPLSLECTVEGTSNPNLYWYRQAAGRGLQLLFYSVGIGQISSEVPQNLSASRPQDRQFILSSKKLLLSDSGFYLCAWSATYEQYFGPGTRLTVT.

The CDR3 DNA reads TGCGCCAGCAGCCCCCAAGCGGGGGGCTTTACAGATACGCAGTATTTT. As protein: CASSPQAGGFTDTQYF. J is TRBJ2-3 and V is TRBV5-1; the match to TRBD2 covers 9 bases. The CDR3 covers 16 residues. The ends lost 4 bases at V and 3 bases at J; junction bases unmatched: 9. The germline V gene has CDR1 SGHRS and CDR2 YFSETQ.

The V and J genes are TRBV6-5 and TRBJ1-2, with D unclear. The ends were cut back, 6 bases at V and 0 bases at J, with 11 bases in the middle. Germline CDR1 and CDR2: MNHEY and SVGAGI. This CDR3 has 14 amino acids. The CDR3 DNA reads TGTGCCAGCAGATTACGGGAAACTAACTATGGCTACACCTTC. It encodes CASRLRETNYGYTF.

Written as DNA, the CDR3 is TGTGCCAGCGGGTTGGCCGGGGCCAAAAACATTCAGTACTTC. It yields the protein CASGLAGAKNIQYF. The V call is TRBV6-7, the J call TRBJ2-4; D not resolved. TRBV6-7 is marked as an open reading frame, function uncertain. This CDR3 has 14 residues. V was pared by 8 bases and J by 1 base, with 12 bases between.

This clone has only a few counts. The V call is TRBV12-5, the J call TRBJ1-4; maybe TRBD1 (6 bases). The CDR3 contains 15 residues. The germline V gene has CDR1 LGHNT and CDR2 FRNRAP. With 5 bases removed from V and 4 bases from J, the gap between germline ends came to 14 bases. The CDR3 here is CASGTGGAGNEKLFF. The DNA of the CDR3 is TGTGCTAGTGGTACGGGGGGGGCCGGTAATGAAAAACTGTTTTTT.

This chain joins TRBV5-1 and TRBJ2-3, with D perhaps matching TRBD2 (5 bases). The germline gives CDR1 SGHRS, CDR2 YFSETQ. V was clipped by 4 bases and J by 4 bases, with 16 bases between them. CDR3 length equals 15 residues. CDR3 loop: CASSLNPEVADTQYF. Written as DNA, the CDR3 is TGCGCCAGCAGCCTGAACCCGGAGGTGGCAGATACGCAGTATTTT.

This CDR3 is CAISESSYTEAFF. The DNA of the CDR3 is TGTGCCATCAGTGAGTCCTCCTACACTGAAGCTTTCTTT. The genes are TRBV10-3 and TRBJ1-1; D is uncertain. The CDR3 spans 13 residues. CDR1 is ENHRY and CDR2 is SYGVKD in the germline V gene. Trimming cost V 0 bases and J 3 bases, with 5 bases left between them.